This T cell receptor beta chain comes out of a study of monozygotic twins with cystic fibrosis. Study overall: Approximately 2.8 micrograms of fragmented DNA underwent roughly 16 PCR cycles for library preparation. Study-level results: J usage was most co-twin-similar in 8 of 16 pairs, V in 13. Unrelated CF individuals shared fewer identical clonotypes than monozygotic CF twins. Low clonality (median approximately 0.0095) suggested a mostly naive repertoire.

This clone was picked up one time. Antigen unknown. Germline values: CDR1 SGDLS, CDR2 YYNGEE. The CDR3 contains 17 residues. Germline trimming cut 3 bases from V and 5 bases from J; bases unmatched to any gene: 9. Sequenced by immunoSEQ multiplex PCR; TCRdb stores in-frame clones only, minus some. The repertoire holds tens of thousands of clones, with around 82% as singletons. The chain combines TRBV9 with TRBJ2-5; 14 nucleotides agree with TRBD2. The receptor was derived from a girl aged 2-10 years with cystic fibrosis. The sequenced material came from blood. The CDR3 protein is CASSGGLAGGQWETQYF. For the CDR3, the DNA is TGTGCCAGCAGCGGAGGACTAGCGGGGGGCCAATGGGAGACCCAGTACTTC.